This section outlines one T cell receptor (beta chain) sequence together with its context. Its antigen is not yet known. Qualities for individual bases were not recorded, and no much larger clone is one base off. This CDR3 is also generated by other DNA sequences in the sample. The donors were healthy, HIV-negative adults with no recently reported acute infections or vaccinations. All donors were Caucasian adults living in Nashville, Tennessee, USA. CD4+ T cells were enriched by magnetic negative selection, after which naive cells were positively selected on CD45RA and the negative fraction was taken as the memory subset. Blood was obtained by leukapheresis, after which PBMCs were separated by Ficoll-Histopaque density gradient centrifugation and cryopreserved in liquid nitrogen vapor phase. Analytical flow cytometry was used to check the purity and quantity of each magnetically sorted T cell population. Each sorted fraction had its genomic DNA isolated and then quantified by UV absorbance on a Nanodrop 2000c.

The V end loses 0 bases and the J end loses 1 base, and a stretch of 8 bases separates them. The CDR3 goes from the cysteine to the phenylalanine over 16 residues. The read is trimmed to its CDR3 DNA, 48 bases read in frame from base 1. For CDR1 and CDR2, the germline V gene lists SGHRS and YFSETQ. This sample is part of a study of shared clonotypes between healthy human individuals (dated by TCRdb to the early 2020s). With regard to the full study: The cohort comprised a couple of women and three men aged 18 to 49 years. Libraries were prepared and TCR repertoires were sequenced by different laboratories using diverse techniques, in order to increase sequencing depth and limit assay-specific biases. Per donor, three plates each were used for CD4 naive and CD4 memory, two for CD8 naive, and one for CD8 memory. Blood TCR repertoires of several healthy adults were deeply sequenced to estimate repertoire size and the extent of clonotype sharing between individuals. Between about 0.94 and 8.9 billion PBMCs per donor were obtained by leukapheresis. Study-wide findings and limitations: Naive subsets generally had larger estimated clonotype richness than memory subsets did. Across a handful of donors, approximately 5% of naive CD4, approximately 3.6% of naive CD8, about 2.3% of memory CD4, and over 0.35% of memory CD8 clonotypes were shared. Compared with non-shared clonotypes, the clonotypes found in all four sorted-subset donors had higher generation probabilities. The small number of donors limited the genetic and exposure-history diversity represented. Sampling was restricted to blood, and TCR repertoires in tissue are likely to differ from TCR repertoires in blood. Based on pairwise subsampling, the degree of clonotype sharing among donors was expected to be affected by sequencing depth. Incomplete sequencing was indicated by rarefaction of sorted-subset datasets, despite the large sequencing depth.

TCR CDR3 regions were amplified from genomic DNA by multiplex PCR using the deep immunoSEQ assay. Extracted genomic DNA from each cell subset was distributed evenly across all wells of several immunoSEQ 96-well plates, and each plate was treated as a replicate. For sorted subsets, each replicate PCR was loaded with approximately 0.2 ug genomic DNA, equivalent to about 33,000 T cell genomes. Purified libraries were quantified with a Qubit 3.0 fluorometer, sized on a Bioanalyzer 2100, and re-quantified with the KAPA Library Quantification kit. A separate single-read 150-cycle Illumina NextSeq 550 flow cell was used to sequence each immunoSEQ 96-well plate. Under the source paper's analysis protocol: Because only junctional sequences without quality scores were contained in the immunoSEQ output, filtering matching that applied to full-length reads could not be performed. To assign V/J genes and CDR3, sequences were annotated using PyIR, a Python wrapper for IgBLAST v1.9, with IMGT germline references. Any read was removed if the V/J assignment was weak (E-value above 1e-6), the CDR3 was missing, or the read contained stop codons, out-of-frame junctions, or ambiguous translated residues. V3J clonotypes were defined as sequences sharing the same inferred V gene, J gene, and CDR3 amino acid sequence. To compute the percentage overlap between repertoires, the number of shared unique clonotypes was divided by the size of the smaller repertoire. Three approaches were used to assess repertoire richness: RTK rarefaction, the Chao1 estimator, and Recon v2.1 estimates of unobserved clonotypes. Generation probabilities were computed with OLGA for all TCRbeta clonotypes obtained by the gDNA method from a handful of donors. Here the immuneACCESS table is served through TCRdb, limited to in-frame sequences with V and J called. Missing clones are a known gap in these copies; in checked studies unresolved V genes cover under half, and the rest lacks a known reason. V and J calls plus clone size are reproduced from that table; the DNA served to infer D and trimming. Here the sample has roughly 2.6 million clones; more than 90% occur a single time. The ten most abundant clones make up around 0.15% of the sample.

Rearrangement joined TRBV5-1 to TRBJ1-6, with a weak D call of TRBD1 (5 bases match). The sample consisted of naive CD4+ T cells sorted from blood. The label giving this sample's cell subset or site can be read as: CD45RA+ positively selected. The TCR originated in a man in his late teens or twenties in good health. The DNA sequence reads TGCGCCAGCAGCTTGGGGGGCGCGTCCTATAATTCACCCCTCCACTTT. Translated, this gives CASSLGGASYNSPLHF.